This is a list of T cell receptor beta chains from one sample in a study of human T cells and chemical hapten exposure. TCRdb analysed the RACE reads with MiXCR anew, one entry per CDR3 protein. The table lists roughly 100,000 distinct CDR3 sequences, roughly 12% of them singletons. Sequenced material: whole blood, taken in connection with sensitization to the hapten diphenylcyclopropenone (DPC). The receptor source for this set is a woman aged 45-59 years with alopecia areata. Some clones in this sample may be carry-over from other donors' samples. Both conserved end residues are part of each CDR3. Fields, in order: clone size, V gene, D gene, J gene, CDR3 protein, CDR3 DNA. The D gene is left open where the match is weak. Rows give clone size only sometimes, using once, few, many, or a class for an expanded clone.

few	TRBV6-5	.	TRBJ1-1	CASSYSLSGGQGTEAFF	TGTGCCAGCAGTTACTCCTTGTCTGGGGGGCAAGGGACTGAAGCTTTCTTT
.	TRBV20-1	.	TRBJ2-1	CSARGDNEQFF	TGCAGTGCTAGAGGGGACAATGAGCAGTTCTTC
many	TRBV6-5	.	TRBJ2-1	CASRTTRSLSGEQFF	TGTGCCAGCAGGACTACCCGCAGTTTGAGTGGTGAGCAGTTCTTC
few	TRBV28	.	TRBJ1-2	CASTSRTYGYTF	TGTGCCAGCACTAGTAGGACATATGGCTACACCTTC
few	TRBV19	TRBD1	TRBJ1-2	CAETPDRATGYTF	TGTGCCGAAACACCCGACAGGGCAACTGGCTACACCTTC
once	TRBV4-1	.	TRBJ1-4	CASSRGALEKLFF	TGCGCCAGCAGCCGTGGAGCGCTCGAAAAACTGTTTTTT
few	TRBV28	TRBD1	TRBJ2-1	CASRGQGASDNEQFF	TGTGCCAGCAGGGGACAGGGGGCATCGGACAATGAGCAGTTCTTC
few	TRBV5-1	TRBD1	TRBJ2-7	CASSLSGTGRYEQYF	TGCGCCAGCAGCTTGTCCGGGACAGGGCGATACGAGCAGTACTTC
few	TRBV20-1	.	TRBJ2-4	CSASLADLAKNIQYF	TGCAGTGCTAGTCTGGCGGATCTAGCCAAAAACATTCAGTACTTC
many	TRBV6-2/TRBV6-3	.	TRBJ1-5	CASSYSMRRTGDQPQHF	TGTGCCAGCAGTTACTCGATGCGACGGACCGGGGATCAGCCCCAGCATTTT
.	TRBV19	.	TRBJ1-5	CASSTTGTYSNQPQHF	TGTGCCAGTAGTACAACAGGGACGTATAGCAATCAGCCCCAGCATTTT
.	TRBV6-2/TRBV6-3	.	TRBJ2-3	CASRELGFTDTQYF	TGTGCCAGCAGAGAACTTGGGTTCACAGATACGCAGTATTTT
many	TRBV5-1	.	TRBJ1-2	CASSFVTGPPYGYTF	TGCGCCAGCAGCTTTGTAACCGGGCCACCATATGGCTACACCTTC
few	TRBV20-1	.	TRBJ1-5	CSVVRGNQPQHF	TGCAGTGTGGTAAGGGGCAATCAGCCCCAGCATTTT
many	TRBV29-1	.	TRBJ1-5	CSVATGTTGNQPQHF	TGCAGCGTCGCTACCGGGACAACCGGCAATCAGCCCCAGCATTTT
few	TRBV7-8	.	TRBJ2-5	CASSPNPSTTRETQYF	TGTGCCAGCAGCCCCAACCCGTCGACAACGAGGGAGACCCAGTACTTC
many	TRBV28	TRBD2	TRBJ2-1	CASSSGLAGGPSTGQFF	TGTGCCAGCAGCTCAGGACTAGCGGGAGGGCCGTCGACAGGTCAGTTCTTC
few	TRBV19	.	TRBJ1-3	CASSFDSSGNTIYF	TGTGCCAGTTCCTTCGACAGCTCTGGAAACACCATATATTTT
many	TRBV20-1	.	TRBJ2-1	CSAPPWRSYNEQFF	TGCAGTGCGCCGCCCTGGCGGTCCTACAATGAGCAGTTCTTC
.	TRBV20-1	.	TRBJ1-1	CSALPGGSNTEAFF	TGCAGTGCTCTCCCCGGGGGGTCGAACACTGAAGCTTTCTTT
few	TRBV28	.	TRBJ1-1	CASTGQFTEAFF	TGTGCCAGCACCGGACAGTTCACTGAAGCTTTCTTT
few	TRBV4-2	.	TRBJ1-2	CASSQDRKTYGYTF	TGTGCCAGCAGCCAAGATAGGAAGACCTATGGCTACACCTTC
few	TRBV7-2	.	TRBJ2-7	CASSPTRGNSYEQYF	TGTGCCAGCAGCCCGACGAGGGGGAACTCTTACGAGCAGTACTTC
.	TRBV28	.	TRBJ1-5	CASSSTGVPSDQPQHF	TGTGCCAGCAGTTCCACGGGGGTTCCTTCAGATCAGCCCCAGCATTTT
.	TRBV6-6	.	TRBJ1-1	CASSSVTEAFF	TGTGCCAGCAGTTCAGTGACTGAAGCTTTCTTT
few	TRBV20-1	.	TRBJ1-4	CSAIDAPGKLFF	TGCAGTGCTATTGACGCGCCCGGGAAACTGTTTTTT
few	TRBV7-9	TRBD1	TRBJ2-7	CASSSSPGQGFYEQYF	TGTGCCAGCAGCTCCTCCCCGGGACAGGGTTTTTACGAGCAGTACTTC
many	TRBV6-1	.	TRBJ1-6	CASSGGQGYNSPLHF	TGTGCCAGCAGTGGGGGTCAGGGTTATAATTCACCCCTCCACTTT
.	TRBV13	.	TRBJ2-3	CASSPRGGTDTQYF	TGTGCCAGCAGCCCCCGAGGGGGCACAGATACGCAGTATTTT
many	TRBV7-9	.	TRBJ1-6	CASSLGSDSFRSPLHF	TGTGCCAGCAGCTTAGGGTCCGACAGTTTTCGTTCACCCCTCCACTTT
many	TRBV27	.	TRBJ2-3	CASGTRADTQYF	TGTGCCAGCGGAACGAGGGCAGATACGCAGTATTTT
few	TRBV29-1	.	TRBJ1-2	CSVGVGASNYGYTF	TGCAGCGTTGGAGTAGGGGCTTCTAACTATGGCTACACCTTC
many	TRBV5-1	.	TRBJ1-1	CASSLNPGSNTEAFF	TGCGCCAGCAGCTTGAATCCAGGGTCGAACACTGAAGCTTTCTTT
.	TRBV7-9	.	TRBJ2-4	CASSPEGSAKNIQYF	TGTGCCAGCAGCCCCGAGGGGTCAGCCAAAAACATTCAGTACTTC
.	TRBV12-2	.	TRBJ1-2	CASRSGSFNYGHTF	TGTGCAAGTCGCTCCGGGTCCTTTAACTATGGCCACACCTTC
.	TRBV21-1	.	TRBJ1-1	CASIRRGRNLMNTEAFF	TGTGCCAGCATCCGCAGGGGGCGAAACCTTATGAACACTGAAGCTTTCTTT
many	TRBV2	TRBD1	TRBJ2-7	CASSLDRADYEQYF	TGTGCCAGCTCACTCGACAGGGCCGACTACGAGCAGTACTTC
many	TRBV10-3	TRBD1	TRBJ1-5	CAISESSGTATAPQHF	TGTGCCATCAGTGAGTCGAGTGGGACAGCCACGGCGCCCCAGCATTTT
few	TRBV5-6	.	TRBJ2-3	CASSLSDTDTQYF	TGTGCCAGCAGCTTGAGTGACACAGATACGCAGTATTTT
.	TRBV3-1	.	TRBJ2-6	CASSLRMGLSASGANVLTF	TGTGCCAGCAGCCTGCGAATGGGGCTTTCCGCCTCTGGGGCCAACGTCCTGACTTTC
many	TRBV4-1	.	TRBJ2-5	CASSLAVPGASETQYF	TGCGCCAGCAGCCTGGCGGTGCCAGGGGCCTCAGAGACCCAGTACTTC
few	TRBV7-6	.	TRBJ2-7	CASSFGSGGYEQYF	TGTGCCAGCAGCTTTGGATCAGGGGGGTACGAGCAGTACTTC
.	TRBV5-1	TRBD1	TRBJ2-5	CASSTQGEETQYF	TGCGCCAGCAGCACACAGGGGGAAGAGACCCAGTACTTC
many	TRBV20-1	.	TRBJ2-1	CSARVRYSYNEQFF	TGCAGTGCTAGAGTCCGGTACAGCTACAATGAGCAGTTCTTC
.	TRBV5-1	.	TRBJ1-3	CASSEGGSGNTIYF	TGCGCCAGCAGCGAAGGGGGTTCCGGAAACACCATATATTTT
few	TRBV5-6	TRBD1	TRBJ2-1	CASTSTGSYEQFF	TGTGCCAGCACCTCGACAGGGTCGTATGAGCAGTTCTTC
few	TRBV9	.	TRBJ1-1	CASSRGAMNTEAFF	TGTGCCAGCTCGAGGGGTGCCATGAACACTGAAGCTTTCTTT
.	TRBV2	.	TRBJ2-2	CASCGDTNTGELFF	TGTGCCAGCTGCGGCGATACGAACACCGGGGAGCTGTTTTTT
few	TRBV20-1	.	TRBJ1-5	CSAVPKWGGINQPQHF	TGCAGTGCCGTTCCGAAGTGGGGTGGGATAAATCAGCCCCAGCATTTT
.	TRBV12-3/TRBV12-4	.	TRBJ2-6	CASSTEFAGANVLTF	TGTGCCAGCAGCACCGAGTTCGCTGGGGCCAACGTCCTGACTTTC
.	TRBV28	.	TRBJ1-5	CASSLWGKGQPQHF	TGTGCCAGCAGTTTATGGGGGAAGGGACAGCCCCAGCATTTT
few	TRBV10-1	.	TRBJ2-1	CASSDRGEYNEQFF	TGCGCCAGCAGTGACAGGGGAGAGTACAATGAGCAGTTCTTC
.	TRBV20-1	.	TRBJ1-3	CSARTASGNTIYF	TGCAGTGCCAGGACGGCCTCTGGAAACACCATATATTTT
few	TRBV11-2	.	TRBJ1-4	CASSLEIGSEKLFF	TGTGCCAGCAGCTTAGAGATCGGAAGTGAAAAACTGTTTTTT
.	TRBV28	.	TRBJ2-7	CASSRGPNYEQYF	TGTGCCAGCAGTCGGGGTCCAAATTACGAGCAGTACTTC
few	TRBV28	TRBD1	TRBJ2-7	CASSPGTGKYF	TGTGCCAGCAGTCCTGGGACAGGGAAGTACTTC
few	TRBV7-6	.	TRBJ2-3	CASSDLLADTQYF	TGTGCCAGCAGCGACCTCCTTGCAGATACGCAGTATTTT
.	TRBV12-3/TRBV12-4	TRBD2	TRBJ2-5	CASSLFGRQSQETQYF	TGTGCCAGCAGTTTGTTCGGGAGGCAGAGTCAAGAGACCCAGTACTTC
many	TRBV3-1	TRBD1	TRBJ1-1	CASRPWTGGTEAFF	TGTGCCAGCAGACCTTGGACAGGGGGAACTGAAGCTTTCTTT